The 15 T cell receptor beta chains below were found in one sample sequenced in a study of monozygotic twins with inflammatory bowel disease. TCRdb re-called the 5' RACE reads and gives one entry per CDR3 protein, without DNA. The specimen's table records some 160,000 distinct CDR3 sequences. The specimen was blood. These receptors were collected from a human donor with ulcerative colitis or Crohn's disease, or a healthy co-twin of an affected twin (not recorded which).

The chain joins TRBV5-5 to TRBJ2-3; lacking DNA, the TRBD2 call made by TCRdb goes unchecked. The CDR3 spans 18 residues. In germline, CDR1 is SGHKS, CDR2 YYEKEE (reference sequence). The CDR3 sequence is CASSLRTSGVFSTDTQYF.

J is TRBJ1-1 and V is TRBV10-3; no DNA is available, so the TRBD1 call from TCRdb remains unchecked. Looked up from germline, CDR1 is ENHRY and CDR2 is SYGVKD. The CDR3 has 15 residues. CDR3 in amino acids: CAISGQGFLNTEAFF.

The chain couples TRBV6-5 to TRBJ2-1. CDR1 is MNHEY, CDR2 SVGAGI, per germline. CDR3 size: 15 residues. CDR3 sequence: CASSYITSSYNEQFF.

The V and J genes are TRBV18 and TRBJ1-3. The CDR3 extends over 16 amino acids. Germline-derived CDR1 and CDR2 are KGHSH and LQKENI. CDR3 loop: CASSPPPQNSGNTIYF.

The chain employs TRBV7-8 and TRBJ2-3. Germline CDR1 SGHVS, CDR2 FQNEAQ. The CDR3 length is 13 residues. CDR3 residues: CASSLIRSDTQYF.

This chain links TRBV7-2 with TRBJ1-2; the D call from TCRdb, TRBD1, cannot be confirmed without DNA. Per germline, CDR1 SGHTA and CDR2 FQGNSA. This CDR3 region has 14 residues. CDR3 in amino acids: CASSPLGGLYGYTF.

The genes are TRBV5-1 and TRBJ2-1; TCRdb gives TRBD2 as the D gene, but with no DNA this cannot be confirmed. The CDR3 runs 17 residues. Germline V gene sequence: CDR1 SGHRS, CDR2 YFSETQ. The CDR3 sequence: CASSLGLAGGLYNEQFF.

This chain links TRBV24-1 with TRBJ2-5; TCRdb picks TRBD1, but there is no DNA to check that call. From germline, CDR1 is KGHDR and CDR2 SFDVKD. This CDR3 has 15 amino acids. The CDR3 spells CATRRTGELQETQYF.

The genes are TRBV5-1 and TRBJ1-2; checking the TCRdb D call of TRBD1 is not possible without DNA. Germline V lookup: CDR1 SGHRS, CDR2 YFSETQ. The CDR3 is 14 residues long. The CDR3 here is CASSLASGLYGYTF.

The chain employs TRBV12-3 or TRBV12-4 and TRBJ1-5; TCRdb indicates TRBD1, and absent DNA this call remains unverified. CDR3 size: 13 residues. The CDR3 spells CASVGQGFQPQHF.

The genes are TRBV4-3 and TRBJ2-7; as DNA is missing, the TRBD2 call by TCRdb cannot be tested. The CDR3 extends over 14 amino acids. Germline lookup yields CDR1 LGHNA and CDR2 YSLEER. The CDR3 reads CASSQGEGSYEQYF.

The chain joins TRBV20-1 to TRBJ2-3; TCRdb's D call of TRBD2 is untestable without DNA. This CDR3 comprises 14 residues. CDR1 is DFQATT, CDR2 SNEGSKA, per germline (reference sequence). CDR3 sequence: CSATGLAEVNTQYF.

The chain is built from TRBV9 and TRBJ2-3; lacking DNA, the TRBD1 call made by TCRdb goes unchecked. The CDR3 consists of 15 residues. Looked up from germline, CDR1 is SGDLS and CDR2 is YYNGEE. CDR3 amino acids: CASSVGWGSTDTQYF.

CDR3 residues: CASSLTSGHTDTQYF. The V and J genes are TRBV18 and TRBJ2-3; no DNA is available, so the TRBD2 call from TCRdb remains unchecked. Germline V CDR1 and CDR2: KGHSH, LQKENI. This CDR3 region has 15 residues.

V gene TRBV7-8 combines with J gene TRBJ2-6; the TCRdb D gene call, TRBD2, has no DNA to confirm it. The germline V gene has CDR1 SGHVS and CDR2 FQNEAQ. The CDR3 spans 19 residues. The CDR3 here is CASSLTTSGRNSGANVLTF. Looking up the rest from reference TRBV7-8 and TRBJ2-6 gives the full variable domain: GAGVSQSPRYKVAKRGQDVALRCDPISGHVSLFWYQQALGQGPEFLTYFQNEAQLDKSGLPSDRFFAERPEGSVSTLKIQRTQQEDSAVYLCASSLTTSGRNSGANVLTFGAGSRLTVL.